This T cell receptor beta chain was captured in a study of long-term antiretroviral therapy in people with HIV. With 4 bases removed from V and 4 bases from J, the gap between germline ends came to 12 bases. Germline V gene sequence: CDR1 SGHRS, CDR2 YFSETQ. There are 13 residues in the CDR3. Researchers ran immunoSEQ v3.0 at survey level. The protocol was immunoSEQ multiplex PCR, while the TCRdb copy is restricted to in-frame clones and leaves out a portion. The repertoire holds around 26,000 clones, with about 79% as singletons. This clonotype originated in a man aged 50 to 60 with HIV. The chain recombines TRBV5-1 with TRBJ2-7; weak D call: TRBD1 (6 bases). Sequenced here: unsorted PBMCs, sampled 3 years after starting antiretroviral therapy. This CDR3 is CASSPQGKYEQYF. Here the CDR3 DNA reads TGCGCCAGCAGCCCCCAGGGGAAATACGAGCAGTACTTC.